The 9 T cell receptor beta chains below were found in one sample sequenced in a study of CD8 T cells in Susac syndrome. Random hexamers were used to reverse transcribe roughly 0.45 to 1 ug of RNA. TCRdb ran MiXCR on the immunoSEQ multiplex PCR reads and lists one entry per CDR3 protein. The table records 200,000 to 250,000 distinct CDR3 sequences, about 95% of them present only once. Sequenced input: CD4+ T cells from PBMCs. These receptors were obtained from a human donor with multiple sclerosis.

The J gene is TRBJ2-7, the V gene TRBV9; 8 bases agree with TRBD1. Looked up from germline, CDR1 is SGDLS and CDR2 is YYNGEE. With V trimmed by 4 bases and J by 2 bases, 5 bases remained unmatched. The CDR3 loop spans 14 amino acids. Here the CDR3 DNA reads TGTGCCAGCAGCCCGGGACAGGACCCCTACGAGCAGTACTTC. Translation gives CASSPGQDPYEQYF.

Only one count was recorded for this clonotype. The junction departs from germline at one end; a sequencing error may be responsible. V usage is TRBV7-2 and J usage is TRBJ2-7; tentative D call: TRBD2 (6 bases). Germline loops: CDR1 SGHTA, CDR2 FQGNSA. The CDR3 contains 15 residues. Written as DNA, the CDR3 is TGTGCCAGCATCCTGGACTCCTCGGGGGTATACGCGCAGTACTTC. Amino acids: CASILDSSGVYAQYF.

A single count supports this clonotype. This chain links TRBV11-2 with TRBJ2-5, with TRBD1 as a possible D gene (5 bases). CDR3 length equals 15 residues. Trimming left V 5 bases short and J 5 bases short, with 18 bases between. Germline-derived CDR1 and CDR2 are SGHAT and FQNNGV. The chain's CDR3 is CASSPDPQVWETQYF. In DNA form, the CDR3 reads TGTGCCAGCAGCCCCGACCCACAGGTTTGGGAGACCCAGTACTTC. The variable domain in full, with the rest retrieved from reference TRBV11-2 and TRBJ2-5, is EAGVAQSPRYKIIEKRQSVAFWCNPISGHATLYWYQQILGQGPKLLIQFQNNGVVDDSQLPKDRFSAERLKGVDSTLKIQPAKLEDSAVYLCASSPDPQVWETQYFGPGTRLLVL.

The CDR3 loop is CASSETGFEGEQYF. The CDR3 nucleotides read TGTGCCAGCAGTGAGACAGGGTTCGAAGGTGAGCAGTACTTC. This chain connects TRBV2 to TRBJ2-7; 7 positions agree with TRBD1. Per germline, CDR1 SNHLY and CDR2 FYNNEI. The CDR3 covers 14 residues. The V and J ends lost 3 bases and 7 bases, in that order; junction bases with no gene match: 9. The entire variable domain, with the rest obtained from reference TRBV2 and TRBJ2-7, is as follows: EPEVTQTPSHQVTQMGQEVILRCVPISNHLYFYWYRQILGQKVEFLVSFYNNEISEKSEIFDDQFSVERPDGSNFTLKIRSTKLEDSAMYFCASSETGFEGEQYFGPGTRLTVT.

This chain connects TRBV27 to TRBJ2-1; D may be TRBD2 (6 bases). Trimming removed 5 bases at V and 7 bases at J, with 18 bases between. Germline-derived CDR1 and CDR2 are MNHEY and SMNVEV (reference sequence). The CDR3 is 15 residues long. The CDR3 DNA follows: TGTGCCAGCAGTCCACGGTGGAGGGGCGGTAATGAGCAGTTCTTC. As protein: CASSPRWRGGNEQFF.

The chain recombines TRBV20-1 with TRBJ2-5; 8 bases match TRBD1. This CDR3 comprises 14 residues. Trimming at V came to 2 bases and at J to 4 bases, leaving 6 bases not matched to a gene. CDR1 and CDR2 (germline): DFQATT, SNEGSKA (reference sequence). The CDR3 DNA reads TGCAGTGCTAGACAAGGCAGGGGGCGAGAGACCCAGTACTTC. It translates to CSARQGRGRETQYF.

The chain carries TRBV18 and TRBJ2-1; 10 bases are a match to TRBD1. Per germline, CDR1 KGHSH and CDR2 LQKENI. This CDR3 has 17 residues. Trimming at V came to 1 base and at J to 4 bases, leaving 7 bases not matched to a gene. The CDR3 nucleotides are TGTGCCAGCTCACCACGAAGGGGACAGGGGACGTACAATGAGCAGTTCTTC. Its translation: CASSPRRGQGTYNEQFF.

V usage is TRBV20-1 and J usage is TRBJ2-7; D not certain. Per the germline V gene, CDR1 is DFQATT and CDR2 is SNEGSKA (reference sequence). V lost 0 bases to trimming and J lost 0 bases, with 12 bases between them. There are 15 residues in the CDR3. In DNA form, the CDR3 reads TGCAGTGCTAGAGATTCTCTTCTTAGCTCCTACGAGCAGTACTTC. It specifies CSARDSLLSSYEQYF.

As concerns this clonotype: One end of the junction is discordant with germline, which a read error may explain. The V and J genes are TRBV7-9 and TRBJ2-7; TRBD1 matches at 7 bases. This CDR3 is 11 amino acids long. Germline CDR1 reads SEHNR; CDR2 reads FQNEAQ (reference sequence). CDR3 sequence reads: CASSPDRTQHF. The CDR3 DNA reads TGTGCCAGCAGCCCGGACAGGACTCAGCACTTC.